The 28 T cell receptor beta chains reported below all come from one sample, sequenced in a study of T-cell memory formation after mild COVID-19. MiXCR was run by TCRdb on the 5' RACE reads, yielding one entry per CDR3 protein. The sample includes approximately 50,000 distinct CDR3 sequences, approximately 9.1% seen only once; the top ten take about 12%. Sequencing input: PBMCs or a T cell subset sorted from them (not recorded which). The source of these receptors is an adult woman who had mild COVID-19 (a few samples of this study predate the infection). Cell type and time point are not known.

The DNA for the CDR3 is TGCAGTGCTTCCGACAGGAGATTTCGCCAAGAGACCCAGTACTTC. Translation: CSASDRRFRQETQYF. The chain has TRBV20-1 and TRBJ2-5; D might be TRBD1 (6 bases). The V gene lost 5 bases and the J gene lost 1 base, with 17 bases spanning the gap. This CDR3 spans 15 amino acids. CDR1 and CDR2 from the germline V gene are DFQATT and SNEGSKA (reference sequence).

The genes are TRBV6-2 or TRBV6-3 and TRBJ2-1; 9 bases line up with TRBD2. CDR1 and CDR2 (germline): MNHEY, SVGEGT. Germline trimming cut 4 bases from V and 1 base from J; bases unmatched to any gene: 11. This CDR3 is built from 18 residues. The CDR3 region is CASSSWGVAGVSYNEQFF. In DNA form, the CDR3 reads TGTGCCAGCAGTTCCTGGGGGGTAGCGGGAGTGTCCTACAATGAGCAGTTCTTC.

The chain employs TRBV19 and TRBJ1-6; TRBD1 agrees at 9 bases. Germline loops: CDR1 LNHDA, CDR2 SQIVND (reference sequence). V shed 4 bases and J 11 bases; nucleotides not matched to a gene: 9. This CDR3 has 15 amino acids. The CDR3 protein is CASSTTQTGGTPLHF. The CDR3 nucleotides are TGTGCCAGTAGTACGACCCAGACAGGGGGGACACCCCTCCACTTT.

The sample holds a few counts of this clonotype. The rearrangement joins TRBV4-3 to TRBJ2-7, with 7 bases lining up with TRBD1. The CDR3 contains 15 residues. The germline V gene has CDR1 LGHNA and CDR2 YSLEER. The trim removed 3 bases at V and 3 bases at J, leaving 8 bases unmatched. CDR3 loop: CASSHSWTGRYEQYF. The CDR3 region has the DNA TGCGCCAGCAGCCATTCCTGGACAGGACGCTACGAGCAGTACTTC.

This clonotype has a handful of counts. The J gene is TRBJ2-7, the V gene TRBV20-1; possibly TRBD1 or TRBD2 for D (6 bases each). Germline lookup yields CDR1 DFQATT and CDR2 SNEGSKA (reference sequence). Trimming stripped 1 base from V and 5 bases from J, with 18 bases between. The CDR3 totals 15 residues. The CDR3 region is CSARGVGGFKDEQYF. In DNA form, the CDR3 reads TGCAGTGCTAGAGGAGTCGGGGGCTTTAAGGACGAGCAGTACTTC.

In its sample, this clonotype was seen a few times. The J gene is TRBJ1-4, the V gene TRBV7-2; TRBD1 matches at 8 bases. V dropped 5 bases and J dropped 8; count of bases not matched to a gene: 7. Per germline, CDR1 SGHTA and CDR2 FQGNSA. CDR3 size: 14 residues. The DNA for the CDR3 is TGTGCCAGCAGCGTGGACAGGGCAGGGGAAAAACTGTTTTTT. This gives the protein CASSVDRAGEKLFF.

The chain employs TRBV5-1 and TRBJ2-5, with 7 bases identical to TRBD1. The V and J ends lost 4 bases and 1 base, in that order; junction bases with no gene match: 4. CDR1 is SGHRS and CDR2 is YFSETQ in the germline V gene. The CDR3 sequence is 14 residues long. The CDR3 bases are TGCGCCAGCAGCGAACAGGGGACCCAAGAGACCCAGTACTTC. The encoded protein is CASSEQGTQETQYF. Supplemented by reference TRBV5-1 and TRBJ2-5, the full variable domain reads KAGVTQTPRYLIKTRGQQVTLSCSPISGHRSVSWYQQTPGQGLQFLFEYFSETQRNKGNFPGRFSGRQFSNSRSEMNVSTLELGDSALYLCASSEQGTQETQYFGPGTRLLVL.

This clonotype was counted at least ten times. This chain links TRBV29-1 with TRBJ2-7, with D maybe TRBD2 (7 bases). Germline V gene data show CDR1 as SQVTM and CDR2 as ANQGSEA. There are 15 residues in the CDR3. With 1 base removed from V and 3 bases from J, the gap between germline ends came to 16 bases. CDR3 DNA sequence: TGCAGCGTTGAAGCTTCGGGGGGCAGGATCTACGAGCAGTACTTC. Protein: CSVEASGGRIYEQYF.

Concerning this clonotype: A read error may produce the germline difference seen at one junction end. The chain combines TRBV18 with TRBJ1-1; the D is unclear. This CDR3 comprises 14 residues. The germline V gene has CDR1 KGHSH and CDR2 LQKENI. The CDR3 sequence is CASSPARENTEAFF. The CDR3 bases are TGTGCAAGCTCACCGGCTAGGGAGAACACTGAAGCTTTCTTT.

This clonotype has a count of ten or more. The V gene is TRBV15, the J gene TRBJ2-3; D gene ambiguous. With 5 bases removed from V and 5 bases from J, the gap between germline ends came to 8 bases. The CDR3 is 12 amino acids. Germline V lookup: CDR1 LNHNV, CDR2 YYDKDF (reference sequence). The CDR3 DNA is TGTGCCACCAGCGTCGGCCGAGATACGCAGTATTTT. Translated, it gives CATSVGRDTQYF.

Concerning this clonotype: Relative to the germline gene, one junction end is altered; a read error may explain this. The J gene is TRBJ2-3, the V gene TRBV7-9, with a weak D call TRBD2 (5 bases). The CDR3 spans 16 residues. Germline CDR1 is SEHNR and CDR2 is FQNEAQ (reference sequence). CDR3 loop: CASSIAVDWSTDTQYF. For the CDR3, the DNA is TGTGCCAGCAGCATAGCCGTGGACTGGAGCACAGATACGCAGTATTTT. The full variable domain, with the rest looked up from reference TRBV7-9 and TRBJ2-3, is DTGVSQNPRHKITKRGQNVTFRCDPISEHNRLYWYRQTLGQGPEFLTYFQNEAQLEKSRLLSDRFSAERPKGSFSTLEIQRTEQGDSAMYLCASSIAVDWSTDTQYFGPGTRLTVL.

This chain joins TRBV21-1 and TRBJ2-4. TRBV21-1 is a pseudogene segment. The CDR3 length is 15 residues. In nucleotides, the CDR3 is TGTGCCACCCAAGCACGGAGAAACGCCAAAAACATTCAGTACTTC. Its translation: CATQARRNAKNIQYF.

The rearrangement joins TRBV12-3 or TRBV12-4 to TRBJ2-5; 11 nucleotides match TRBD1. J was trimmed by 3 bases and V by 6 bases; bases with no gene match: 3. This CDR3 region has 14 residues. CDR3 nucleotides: TGTGCCAGCAGCTGGACAGGGGGCGAAGAGACCCAGTACTTC. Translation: CASSWTGGEETQYF.

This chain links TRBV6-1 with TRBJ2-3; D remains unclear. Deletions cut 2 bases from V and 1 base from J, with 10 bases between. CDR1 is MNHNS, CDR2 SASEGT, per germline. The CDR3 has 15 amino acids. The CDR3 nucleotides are TGTGCCAGCAGTGAAATGGCTCATCGCACAGATACGCAGTATTTT. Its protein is CASSEMAHRTDTQYF.

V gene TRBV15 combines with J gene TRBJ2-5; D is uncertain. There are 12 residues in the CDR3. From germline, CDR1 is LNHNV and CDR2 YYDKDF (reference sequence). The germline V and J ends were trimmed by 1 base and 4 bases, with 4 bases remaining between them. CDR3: CATSRARETQYF. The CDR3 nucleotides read TGTGCCACCAGCAGAGCGCGAGAGACCCAGTACTTC.

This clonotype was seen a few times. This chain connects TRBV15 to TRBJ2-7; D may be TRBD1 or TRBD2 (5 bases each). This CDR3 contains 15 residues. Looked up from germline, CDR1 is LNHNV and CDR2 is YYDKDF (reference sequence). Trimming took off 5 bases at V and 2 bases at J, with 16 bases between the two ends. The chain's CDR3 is CATSGPGTEAYEQYF. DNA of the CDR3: TGTGCCACCAGCGGACCTGGGACCGAAGCCTACGAGCAGTACTTC.

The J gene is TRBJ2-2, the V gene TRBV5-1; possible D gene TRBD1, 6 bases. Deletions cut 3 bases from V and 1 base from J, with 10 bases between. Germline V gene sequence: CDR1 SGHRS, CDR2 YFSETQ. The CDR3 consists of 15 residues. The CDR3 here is CASSSTGLNTGELFF. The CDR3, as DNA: TGCGCCAGCAGCTCAACAGGGTTGAACACCGGGGAGCTGTTTTTT.

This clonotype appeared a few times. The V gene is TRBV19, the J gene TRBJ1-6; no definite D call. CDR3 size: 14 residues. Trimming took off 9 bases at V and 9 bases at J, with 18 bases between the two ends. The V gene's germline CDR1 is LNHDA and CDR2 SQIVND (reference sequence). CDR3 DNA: TGTGCCAGCACCGGGCAGCGCGGGAGTTCACCCCTCCACTTT. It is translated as CASTGQRGSSPLHF.

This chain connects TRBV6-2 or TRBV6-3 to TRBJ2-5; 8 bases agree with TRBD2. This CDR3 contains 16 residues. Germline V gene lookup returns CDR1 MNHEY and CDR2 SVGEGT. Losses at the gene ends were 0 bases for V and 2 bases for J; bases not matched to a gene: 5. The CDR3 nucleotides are TGTGCCAGCAGTTACTCTGGTAGCGGGGCACAAGAGACCCAGTACTTC. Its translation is CASSYSGSGAQETQYF.

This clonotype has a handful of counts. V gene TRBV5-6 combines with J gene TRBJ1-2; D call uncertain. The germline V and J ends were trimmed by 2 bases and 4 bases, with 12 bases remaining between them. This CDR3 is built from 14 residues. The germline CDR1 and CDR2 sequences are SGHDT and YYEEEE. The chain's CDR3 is CASSFSMASYGYTF. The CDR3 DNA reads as TGTGCCAGCAGCTTTTCCATGGCCAGCTATGGCTACACCTTC.

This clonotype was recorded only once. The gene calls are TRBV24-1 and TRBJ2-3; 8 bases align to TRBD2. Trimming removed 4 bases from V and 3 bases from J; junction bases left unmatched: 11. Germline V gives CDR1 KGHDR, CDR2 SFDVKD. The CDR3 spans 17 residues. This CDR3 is CATSDLATSDGTDTQYF. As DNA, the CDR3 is TGTGCCACCAGTGACCTCGCGACTAGCGATGGGACAGATACGCAGTATTTT.

CDR3 in DNA: TGTGCCAGCAGCACCATCAATGAGCAGTTCTTC. This codes for CASSTINEQFF. The V gene is TRBV21-1, the J gene TRBJ2-1. TRBV21-1 constitutes a pseudogene. This CDR3 spans 11 amino acids.

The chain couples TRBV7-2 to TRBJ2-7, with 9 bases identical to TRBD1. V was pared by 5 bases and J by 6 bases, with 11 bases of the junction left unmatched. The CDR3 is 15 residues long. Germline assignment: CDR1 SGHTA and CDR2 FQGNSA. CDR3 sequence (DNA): TGTGCCAGCAGCCACAGGGGGCGAATTGAGCCCGAGCAGTACTTC. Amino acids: CASSHRGRIEPEQYF.

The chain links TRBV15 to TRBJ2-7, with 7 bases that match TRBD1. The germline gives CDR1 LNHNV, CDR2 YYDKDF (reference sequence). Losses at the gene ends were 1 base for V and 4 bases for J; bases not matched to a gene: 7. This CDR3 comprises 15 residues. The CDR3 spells CATSRAEDRSYEQYF. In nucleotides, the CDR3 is TGTGCCACCAGCAGAGCCGAGGACAGGAGTTACGAGCAGTACTTC.

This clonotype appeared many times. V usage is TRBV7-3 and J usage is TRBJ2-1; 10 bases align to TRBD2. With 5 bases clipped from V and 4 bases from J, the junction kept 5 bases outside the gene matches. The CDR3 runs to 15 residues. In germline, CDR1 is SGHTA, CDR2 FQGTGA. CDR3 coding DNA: TGTGCCAGCAGCCCAGGGACTAGCGCTTACAATGAGCAGTTCTTC. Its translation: CASSPGTSAYNEQFF.

The CDR3 region is CASRVSRDYSYNEQFF. CDR3 bases: TGTGCCAGCAGAGTAAGCCGGGACTACTCCTACAATGAGCAGTTCTTC. V is TRBV2 and J is TRBJ2-1, with 7 bases fitting TRBD2. This CDR3 comprises 16 residues. Trimming took 6 bases from V and 0 from J; bases not matched to a gene: 8. From germline, CDR1 is SNHLY and CDR2 FYNNEI.

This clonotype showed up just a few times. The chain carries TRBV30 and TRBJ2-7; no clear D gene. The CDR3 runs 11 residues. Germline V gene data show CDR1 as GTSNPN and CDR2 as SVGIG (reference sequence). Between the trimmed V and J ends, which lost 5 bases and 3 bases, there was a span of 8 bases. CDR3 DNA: TGTGCCTGGCGGAGTAACTACGAGCAGTACTTC. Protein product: CAWRSNYEQYF.

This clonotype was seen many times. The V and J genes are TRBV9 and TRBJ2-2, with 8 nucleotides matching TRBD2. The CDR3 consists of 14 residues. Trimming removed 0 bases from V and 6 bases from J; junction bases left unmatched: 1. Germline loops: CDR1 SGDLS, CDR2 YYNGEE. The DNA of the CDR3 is TGTGCCAGCAGCGTAGACGGGGGGGCCGGGGAGCTGTTTTTT. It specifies CASSVDGGAGELFF.